A selection of T cell receptor beta chains follows, all from one sample in a study of T cell responses to AZD1222 COVID-19 vaccine. Assay: immunoSEQ multiplex PCR; the TCRdb copy retains only in-frame clones and omits some. The data show 150,000 to 200,000 clones, with roughly 89% seen just once and around 1.6% held by the top ten. Sequencing was performed on peripheral blood, taken on day 0 of AZD1222 vaccination. Source of these receptors: an adult in good health. Both conserved end residues are trimmed from each CDR3. The D gene is left open where the match is weak.

d_call	v_call	j_call	cdr3_aa
TRBD2	TRBV27	TRBJ2-1	ASSWTSGDSYNEQF
TRBD1	TRBV5-1	TRBJ1-3	ASSSGTVAGQGARGNTIY
NA	TRBV7-2	TRBJ1-3	ASSLGDVPTGNTIY
TRBD1	TRBV6-5	TRBJ1-5	ASSQTGDLGQPQH
NA	TRBV10-3	TRBJ2-2	AITDRTPNTGELF
TRBD1	TRBV7-6	TRBJ1-1	ASTTWDRNTEAF
TRBD1	TRBV7-3	TRBJ2-3	ASSLDRVDTQY
NA	TRBV6-2/TRBV6-3	TRBJ1-6	ASSYARQGRSPLH
NA	TRBV30	TRBJ2-6	AWSVGRGTANVLT
NA	TRBV4-2	TRBJ1-6	ASSQGGLTNSPLH
NA	TRBV7-3	TRBJ2-5	ASSLNGGDLAETQY
TRBD1	TRBV5-1	TRBJ2-7	ASSLRQGLNEQY
TRBD1	TRBV9	TRBJ1-2	ASSVGLGGQHYANYGYT
TRBD2	TRBV7-9	TRBJ2-7	ASGRVGSYEQY
TRBD1	TRBV24-1	TRBJ1-2	ATSDRTGLGYT
TRBD1	TRBV6-2/TRBV6-3	TRBJ1-2	ASSYSTVRTGYGYT
TRBD1	TRBV4-3	TRBJ2-2	ASSGRIGQGNTGELF
NA	TRBV19	TRBJ1-3	ASSLEPGNTIY
NA	TRBV28	TRBJ1-2	ASRSRIGYT
TRBD2	TRBV7-9	TRBJ2-1	ASSPPGTSTYNEQF
NA	TRBV7-9	TRBJ1-1	ASSPFVSGGLNTEAF
NA	TRBV5-1	TRBJ2-1	ASSLVASSHNEQF
NA	TRBV29-1	TRBJ2-3	SVVWLAPDTQY
NA	TRBV5-1	TRBJ2-6	ASSSQGLSSGANVLT
NA	TRBV14	TRBJ1-2	ASSPPGYRLGGYT
NA	TRBV9	TRBJ2-3	ASSPTPSDTQY
TRBD2	TRBV28	TRBJ2-1	ASSLRGGSDEQF
NA	TRBV30	TRBJ2-7	AWSVPGVGAYEQY
NA	TRBV19	TRBJ2-7	ASSIGHHSYEQY
TRBD2	TRBV6-4	TRBJ2-3	ASSALAGRTDTQY
NA	TRBV15	TRBJ1-2	ATSDGNYGYT
TRBD1	TRBV9	TRBJ2-7	ASSAATGGYEQY
TRBD1	TRBV14	TRBJ2-5	ASSQSTRGRTPQETQY
TRBD2	TRBV30	TRBJ2-7	AWSVIGRLAGAYEQY
NA	TRBV9	TRBJ1-1	ASSGVSASNTEAF
TRBD1	TRBV4-1	TRBJ1-5	ASSQDYGQGGRQPQH
NA	TRBV6-1	TRBJ1-2	ASSEIVGGYT
TRBD2	TRBV5-1	TRBJ2-1	ASSPGLAGGPSSYNEQF
NA	TRBV5-1	TRBJ1-1	ASSLPRAGSTTEAF
TRBD2	TRBV2	TRBJ2-5	ASSGGWKETQY
NA	TRBV27	TRBJ1-1	ASGLRGAANTEAF
TRBD2	TRBV9	TRBJ2-1	ASSVGRLAGGYEQF
TRBD1	TRBV7-2	TRBJ2-1	ASSGQGLHGYNEQF
TRBD2	TRBV4-1	TRBJ2-5	ASSQDLAGDETQY
NA	TRBV18	TRBJ1-1	ASSPVGTEAF
NA	TRBV3-1/TRBV3-2	TRBJ1-3	ASSQDSGSGNTIY
TRBD2	TRBV28	TRBJ2-6	ASSRTLAASSGANVLT
NA	TRBV3-1/TRBV3-2	TRBJ1-3	ASSPGAPGNTIY
TRBD1	TRBV9	TRBJ1-3	ASSEGQSNSGNTIY
TRBD2	TRBV28	TRBJ2-2	ASSTTSSGKIWDTGELF
TRBD2	TRBV30	TRBJ2-1	AWSQGWTSGSNEQF
NA	TRBV5-6	TRBJ1-2	ASSPDTNYGYT
TRBD2	TRBV27	TRBJ2-2	ASSVWGTSNTGELF
NA	TRBV9	TRBJ1-2	ASSVEGGINYGYT